This entry lists 16 T cell receptor beta chains sequenced from one sample in a study of T cell clonality in common variable immunodeficiency (dated by TCRdb to between 2014 and 2016). Broad study findings and their caveats: CVID TCRbeta sequences were reported to have fewer deletions and N-nucleotide insertions and to lack highly modified clones with 13 or more V deletions.

Library preparation employed the immunoSEQ multiplex PCR assay. Here the immuneACCESS table is served through TCRdb, limited to in-frame sequences with V and J called. Missing clones are a known gap in these copies; in checked studies unresolved V genes cover under half, and the rest lacks a known reason. There are under 30,000 clones in this sample, and none of them is a singleton. Approximately 10% of the sample goes to the ten largest clones. Antigens of these TCRs are unknown. Input material: peripheral blood mononuclear cells. These receptors all come from a human donor with common variable immunodeficiency.

Only a few counts were recorded for this clone. The read ends 3 residues early relative to the CDR3; the germline J gene fills the gap. The chain carries TRBV2 and TRBJ2-7; possible D gene TRBD1, 5 bases. Trimming cost V 0 bases and J 3 bases, with 9 bases left between them. CDR3 length equals 14 residues. The germline gives CDR1 SNHLY, CDR2 FYNNEI. The part of the CDR3 DNA that was read is TGTGCCAGCAGTGAAGCGGCCAGGGTCTACGAG. Residues: CASSEAARVYE. The whole CDR3 sequence reads CASSEAARVYEQYF.

This clone was counted many times. The read finishes 3 residues shy of the CDR3 end, and the germline J gene is used to complete it. The V gene is TRBV5-1, the J gene TRBJ2-5, with D perhaps TRBD1 (5 bases). CDR1 and CDR2 (germline): SGHRS, YFSETQ. V dropped 1 base and J dropped 0 bases, with 7 bases sitting between them. The CDR3 has 14 residues. CDR3 loop: CASSLRGNQETQYF. The CDR3 bases that were read are TGCGCCAGCAGCTTGAGGGGAAACCAAGAGACC.

In the case of this clone: From the germline J gene comes the end of the CDR3, since the read stops 3 residues before it. The chain has TRBV30 and TRBJ2-5; 11 bases align to TRBD1. The CDR3 has 17 residues. Unmatched junction bases numbered 10, after V lost 0 bases and J lost 4 bases. Germline V lookup: CDR1 GTSNPN, CDR2 SVGIG (reference sequence). This CDR3 reads CAWSVQVWGQGVETQYF. The DNA read from the CDR3 is TGTGCCTGGAGTGTACAGGTCTGGGGACAGGGGGTAGAGACC.

This clone was recorded at least ten times. The read stops 3 residues short of the end of the CDR3; the missing end is completed from the germline J gene. J is TRBJ2-3 and V is TRBV2; D gene ambiguous. CDR1 is SNHLY and CDR2 is FYNNEI in the germline V gene. The CDR3 totals 11 residues. CDR3 sequence: CASHSVKTQYF. CDR3 bases read: TGTGCCAGCCATTCAGTGAAGACG.

Details on this clone: The sequenced fragment ends 3 residues before the CDR3 boundary, so the rest is inferred from the germline J gene. The gene calls are TRBV19 and TRBJ1-1; no reliable D call. CDR3 size: 14 residues. V was cut by 4 bases and J by 2 bases, with 11 bases left in between. CDR1 is LNHDA, CDR2 SQIVND, per germline (reference sequence). CDR3: CASSTTAPNTEAFF. The DNA read from the CDR3 is TGTGCCAGTAGTACCACAGCCCCTAACACTGAA.

In this sample, this clone turned up many times. The read ends 3 residues shy of where the CDR3 ends; the end is completed using the germline J gene. The rearrangement links TRBV6-2 or TRBV6-3 to TRBJ2-4; no reliable D call. CDR3 length: 13 amino acids. CDR1 is MNHEY, CDR2 SVGEGT, per germline. With 8 bases removed from V and 0 bases from J, the gap between germline ends came to 8 bases. The covered CDR3 bases are TGTGCCAGCGCTGACATAGCCAAAAACATT. Translation: CASADIAKNI. The full CDR3 sequence reads CASADIAKNIQYF.

This clone has more than one count but fewer than ten. The CDR3 end is not reached by the read, which stops 3 residues before it; the germline J gene fills it in. This chain uses TRBV13 with TRBJ1-5; D uncertain. CDR3 length: 13 residues. Trimming shortened V by 0 bases and J by 5 bases, and 5 bases separated the two germline ends. Germline-derived CDR1 and CDR2 are PRHDT and FYEKMQ (reference sequence). CDR3 DNA, as far as it was read: TGTGCCAGCAGCTTAGGTCGTGATCAGCCC. Amino acids: CASSLGRDQP. The full CDR3 sequence reads CASSLGRDQPQHF.

This clone was found a few times. The read falls 3 residues short of the CDR3 end, and the missing part is taken from the germline J gene. V and J are TRBV7-9 and TRBJ2-1; the D gene is possibly TRBD2 (6 bases). The germline gives CDR1 SEHNR, CDR2 FQNEAQ (reference sequence). Trimming left V 2 bases short and J 9 bases short, with 8 bases between. There are 12 residues in the CDR3. CDR3 DNA, as far as it was read: TGTGCCAGCAGCTTAACTAGCACTGAG. Protein product: CASSLTSTE. The full CDR3 protein is CASSLTSTEQFF. The full variable domain, completed using reference TRBV7-9 and TRBJ2-1, is DTGVSQNPRHKITKRGQNVTFRCDPISEHNRLYWYRQTLGQGPEFLTYFQNEAQLEKSRLLSDRFSAERPKGSFSTLEIQRTEQGDSAMYLCASSLTSTEQFFGPGTRLTVL.

This clone was found a few times. The read finishes 3 residues shy of the CDR3 end, and the germline J gene is used to complete it. This chain joins TRBV7-6 and TRBJ1-1, with D possibly being TRBD1 (6 bases). Germline loops: CDR1 SGHVS, CDR2 FNYEAQ. The CDR3 runs to 15 residues. This CDR3 is CASKLGGGAPGKAFF. CDR3 DNA (partial): TGTGCCAGCAAGCTAGGGGGGGGCGCACCCGGGAAA.

Many counts were recorded for this clone. The sequence runs out 3 residues before the end of the CDR3; the remainder is reconstructed from the germline J gene. V usage is TRBV10-3 and J usage is TRBJ2-2, with 14 bases aligning to TRBD2. The CDR3 is 16 residues long. Germline trimming cut 6 bases from V and 1 base from J; bases unmatched to any gene: 1. Germline CDR1 and CDR2: ENHRY and SYGVKD. This chain's CDR3 is CAIRGTSGRNTGELFF. The DNA read from the CDR3 is TGTGCCATCAGAGGGACTAGCGGGAGGAACACCGGGGAG.

CDR3 bases read: TGCGCCAGCAGCTCCGGGACAGGGGGCACTGAA. Translating it yields CASSSGTGGTE. The complete CDR3 reads CASSSGTGGTEAFF. V and J are TRBV5-1 and TRBJ1-1; 11 bases map to TRBD1. The DNA ends 3 residues before the CDR3 does, and the rest of the CDR3 is filled in from the germline J gene. Unmatched junction bases numbered 2, after V lost 3 bases and J lost 4 bases. Per the germline V gene, CDR1 is SGHRS and CDR2 is YFSETQ. The CDR3 consists of 14 residues. The variable domain in full, completed from reference TRBV5-1 and TRBJ1-1, reads KAGVTQTPRYLIKTRGQQVTLSCSPISGHRSVSWYQQTPGQGLQFLFEYFSETQRNKGNFPGRFSGRQFSNSRSEMNVSTLELGDSALYLCASSSGTGGTEAFFGQGTRLTVV.

This clone was detected ten times or more. The part of the CDR3 DNA that was read is TGTGCCAGCAGCTCCTCAGAGAACTATGGC. This gives the protein CASSSSENYG. The full CDR3 protein reads CASSSSENYGYTF. V gene TRBV7-9 combines with J gene TRBJ1-2, with no clear D. The CDR3 goes on 3 residues after the read ends, and that part is filled in from the germline J gene. This CDR3 is 13 amino acids long. CDR1 and CDR2 from the germline V gene are SEHNR and FQNEAQ (reference sequence). Trimming took 4 bases from V and 2 from J, leaving 8 bases between them. The variable domain in full, with the rest retrieved from reference TRBV7-9 and TRBJ1-2, is DTGVSQNPRHKITKRGQNVTFRCDPISEHNRLYWYRQTLGQGPEFLTYFQNEAQLEKSRLLSDRFSAERPKGSFSTLEIQRTEQGDSAMYLCASSSSENYGYTFGSGTRLTVV.

Worth noting for this clone: Read data end 3 residues before the CDR3 end; the end is taken from the germline J gene. The J gene is TRBJ2-1, the V gene TRBV11-2; 10 nucleotides line up with TRBD2. V shed 5 bases, J shed 7 bases, and the junction held 8 bases outside the gene matches. Germline V CDR1 and CDR2: SGHAT, FQNNGV. The CDR3 length is 15 residues. The CDR3 loop is CASSPIAGGRNEQFF. Partial CDR3 DNA: TGTGCCAGCAGCCCCATAGCGGGAGGTAGGAATGAG.

This clone was counted only a few times. The sequenced fragment ends 3 residues before the CDR3 boundary, so the rest is inferred from the germline J gene. This chain connects TRBV30 to TRBJ1-2; 7 bases are a match to TRBD1. The germline gives CDR1 GTSNPN, CDR2 SVGIG (reference sequence). V trimming: 7 bases; J trimming: 5 bases; junction bases outside the gene matches: 7. CDR3 length equals 12 residues. This chain's CDR3 is CASRGTGYGYTF. The part of the CDR3 DNA that was read is TGTGCCTCCAGGGGGACGGGTTATGGC.

This clone was seen many times. Coverage ceases 3 residues before the CDR3 finishes, and the germline J gene fills in the end. The V and J genes are TRBV5-1 and TRBJ2-1; 10 bases agree with TRBD1. The CDR3 is 16 amino acids. The germline V gene has CDR1 SGHRS and CDR2 YFSETQ. With 2 bases clipped from V and 4 bases from J, the junction kept 6 bases outside the gene matches. CDR3 residues: CASSFGTGVLYNEQFF. The sequenced CDR3 bases are TGCGCCAGCAGCTTCGGGACAGGGGTATTGTACAATGAG. Full variable domain (missing parts from reference TRBV5-1 and TRBJ2-1): KAGVTQTPRYLIKTRGQQVTLSCSPISGHRSVSWYQQTPGQGLQFLFEYFSETQRNKGNFPGRFSGRQFSNSRSEMNVSTLELGDSALYLCASSFGTGVLYNEQFFGPGTRLTVL.

This clone was recorded at least ten times. The CDR3 is cut off 3 residues early in the read; its end comes from the germline J gene. V is TRBV11-2 and J is TRBJ2-1; 8 nucleotides match TRBD2. The CDR3 contains 14 residues. The trim removed 0 bases at V and 7 bases at J, leaving 2 bases unmatched. Germline values: CDR1 SGHAT, CDR2 FQNNGV. The CDR3 spells CASSLEGGRNEQFF. The part of the CDR3 DNA that was read is TGTGCCAGCAGCTTAGAGGGCGGGAGGAATGAG.